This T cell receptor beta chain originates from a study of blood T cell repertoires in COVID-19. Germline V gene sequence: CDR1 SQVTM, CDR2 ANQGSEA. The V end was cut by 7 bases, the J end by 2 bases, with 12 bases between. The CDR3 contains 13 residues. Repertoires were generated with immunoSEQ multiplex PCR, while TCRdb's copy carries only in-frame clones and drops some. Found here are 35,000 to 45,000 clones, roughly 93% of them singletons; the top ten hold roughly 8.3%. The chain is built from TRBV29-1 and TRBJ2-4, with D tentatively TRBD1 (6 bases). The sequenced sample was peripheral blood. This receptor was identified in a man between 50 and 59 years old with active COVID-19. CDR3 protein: CSAGTNTKNIQYF. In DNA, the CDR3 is TGCAGCGCCGGGACAAACACCAAAAACATTCAGTACTTC.